This section outlines one TCR beta chain sequence together with its context. One Seattle source followed patients from active infection through their disease course. This sample was taken from a study of blood T cell repertoires in COVID-19. Study context: Acute and convalescent COVID-19 samples came from the United States, Italy and Spain. The analysed material was cDNA or gDNA that came from T cells, B-cell-depleted T cells, or PBMCs.

Original handling: Amplification of reference gene primers provided the estimated nucleated cell counts. This table comes from immunoSEQ multiplex PCR, and its TCRdb copy is limited to in-frame clones, with some not included. V and J calls and clone size are as listed in that table; D and trimming were resolved from the DNA. The sample includes over 450,000 clones, roughly nine tenths seen only once; the top ten take roughly 0.9%. Deletions cut 3 bases from V and 9 bases from J, with 10 bases between. This CDR3 has 11 residues. From germline, CDR1 is SGHNT and CDR2 YYREEE (reference sequence). The TCR was taken from a man aged 18 to 29 with COVID-19, enrolled during active disease. The J gene is TRBJ2-7, the V gene TRBV5-4; no clear D gene. Source material: peripheral blood. CDR3 nucleotides: TGTGCCAGCAGCTCAGGAACGGCGCAGTACTTC. The encoded protein is CASSSGTAQYF.